The next 4 T cell receptor beta chains were all read from a single sample in a study of monozygotic twins with inflammatory bowel disease. TCRdb re-called the 5' RACE reads and gives one entry per CDR3 protein, without DNA. The table for this sample gives approximately 330,000 distinct CDR3 sequences. The specimen was blood. The receptors shown here come from a human donor with ulcerative colitis or Crohn's disease, or a healthy co-twin of an affected twin (not recorded which).

The J gene is TRBJ1-6, the V gene TRBV6-5. The CDR3 is 14 amino acids. The germline CDR1 and CDR2 sequences are MNHEY and SVGAGI. The CDR3 reads CASSSSRYDSPLHF.

Here the CDR3 reads CASSPGTTEAFF. The J gene is TRBJ1-1, the V gene TRBV12-3 or TRBV12-4; checking the TCRdb D call of TRBD1 is not possible without DNA. The length of the CDR3 is 12 residues.

The chain is built from TRBV10-3 and TRBJ2-1; TCRdb calls TRBD1, which cannot be checked without DNA. Germline V gene lookup returns CDR1 ENHRY and CDR2 SYGVKD. CDR3 length: 15 amino acids. Here the CDR3 reads CAIGGDRARGNEQFF.

The chain uses TRBV7-2 and TRBJ2-3; TCRdb gives TRBD1 as the D gene, but with no DNA this cannot be confirmed. The CDR3 consists of 16 residues. Per germline, CDR1 SGHTA and CDR2 FQGNSA. CDR3: CASSSVRGISTDTQYF.